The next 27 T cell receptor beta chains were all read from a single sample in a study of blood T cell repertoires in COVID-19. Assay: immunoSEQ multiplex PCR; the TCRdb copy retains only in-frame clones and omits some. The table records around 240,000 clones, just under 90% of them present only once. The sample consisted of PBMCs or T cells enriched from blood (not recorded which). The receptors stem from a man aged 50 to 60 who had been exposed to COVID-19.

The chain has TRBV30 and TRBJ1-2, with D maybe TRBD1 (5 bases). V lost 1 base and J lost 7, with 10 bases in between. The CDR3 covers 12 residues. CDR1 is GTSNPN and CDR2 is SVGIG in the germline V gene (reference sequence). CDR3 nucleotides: TGTGCCTGGAGTGCAAACGGGGGTGGCTACACCTTC. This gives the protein CAWSANGGGYTF.

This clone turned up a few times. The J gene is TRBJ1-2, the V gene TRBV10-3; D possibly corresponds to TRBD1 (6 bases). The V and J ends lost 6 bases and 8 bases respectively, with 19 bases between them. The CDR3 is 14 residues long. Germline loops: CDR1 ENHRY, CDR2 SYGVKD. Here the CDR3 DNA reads TGTGCCATCAGCGCTTTTAGGGGGGGTGGCGGCTACACCTTC. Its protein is CAISAFRGGGGYTF.

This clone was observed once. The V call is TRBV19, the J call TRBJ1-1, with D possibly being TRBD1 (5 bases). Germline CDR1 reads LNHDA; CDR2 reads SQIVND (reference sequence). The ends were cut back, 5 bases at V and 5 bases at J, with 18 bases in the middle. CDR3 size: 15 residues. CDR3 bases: TGTGCCAGTAGTCCGGGGACGGGGGAGAGGACTGAAGCTTTCTTT. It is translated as CASSPGTGERTEAFF.

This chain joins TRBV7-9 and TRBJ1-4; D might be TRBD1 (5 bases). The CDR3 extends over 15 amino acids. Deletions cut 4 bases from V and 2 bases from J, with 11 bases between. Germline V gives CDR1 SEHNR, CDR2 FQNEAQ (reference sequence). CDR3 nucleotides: TGTGCCAGCAGCTCCGCGCGGGGCACTAATGAAAAACTGTTTTTT. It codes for CASSSARGTNEKLFF. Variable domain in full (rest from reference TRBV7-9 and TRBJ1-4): DTGVSQNPRHKITKRGQNVTFRCDPISEHNRLYWYRQTLGQGPEFLTYFQNEAQLEKSRLLSDRFSAERPKGSFSTLEIQRTEQGDSAMYLCASSSARGTNEKLFFGSGTQLSVL.

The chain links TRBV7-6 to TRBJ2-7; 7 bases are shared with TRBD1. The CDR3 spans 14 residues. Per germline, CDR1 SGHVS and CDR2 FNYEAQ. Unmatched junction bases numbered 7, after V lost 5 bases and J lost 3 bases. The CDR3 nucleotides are TGTGCCAGCAGCCGACAGGGCCTCGGCTACGAGCAGTACGTC. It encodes CASSRQGLGYEQYV.

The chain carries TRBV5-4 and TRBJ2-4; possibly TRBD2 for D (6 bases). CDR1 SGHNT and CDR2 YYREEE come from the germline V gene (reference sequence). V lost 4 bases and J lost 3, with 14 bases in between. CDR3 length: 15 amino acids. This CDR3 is CASSRGGEGKNIQYF. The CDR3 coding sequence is TGTGCCAGCAGCCGAGGAGGGGAAGGCAAAAACATTCAGTACTTC.

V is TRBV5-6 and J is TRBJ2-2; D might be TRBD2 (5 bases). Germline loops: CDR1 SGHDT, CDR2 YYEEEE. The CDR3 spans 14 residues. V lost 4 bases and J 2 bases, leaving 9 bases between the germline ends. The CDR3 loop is CASSDPGNTGELFF. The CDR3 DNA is TGTGCCAGCAGCGACCCGGGAAACACCGGGGAGCTGTTTTTT.

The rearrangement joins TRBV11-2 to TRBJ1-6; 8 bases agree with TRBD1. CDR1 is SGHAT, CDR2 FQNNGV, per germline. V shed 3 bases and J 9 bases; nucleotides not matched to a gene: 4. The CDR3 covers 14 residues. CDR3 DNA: TGTGCCAGCAGCTTTTACAGGGGGTCTTCACCCCTCCACTTT. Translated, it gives CASSFYRGSSPLHF.

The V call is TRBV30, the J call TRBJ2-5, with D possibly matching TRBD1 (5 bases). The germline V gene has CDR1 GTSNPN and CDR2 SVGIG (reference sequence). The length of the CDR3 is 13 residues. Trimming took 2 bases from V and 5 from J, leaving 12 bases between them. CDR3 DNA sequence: TGTGCCTGGAGTCGCAGGGCTCGGGAGACCCAGTACTTC. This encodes CAWSRRARETQYF.

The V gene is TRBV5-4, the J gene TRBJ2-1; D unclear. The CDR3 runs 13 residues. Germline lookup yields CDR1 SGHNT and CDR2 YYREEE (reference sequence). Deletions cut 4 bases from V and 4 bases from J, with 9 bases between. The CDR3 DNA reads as TGTGCCAGCAGCGATACTATTTACAATGAGCAGTTCTTC. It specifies CASSDTIYNEQFF.

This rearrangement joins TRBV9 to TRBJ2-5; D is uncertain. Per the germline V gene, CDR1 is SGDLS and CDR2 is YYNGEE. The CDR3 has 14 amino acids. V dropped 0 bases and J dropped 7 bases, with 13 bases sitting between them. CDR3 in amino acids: CASSVDTVAGTQYF. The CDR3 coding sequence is TGTGCCAGCAGCGTAGACACCGTAGCTGGGACCCAGTACTTC.

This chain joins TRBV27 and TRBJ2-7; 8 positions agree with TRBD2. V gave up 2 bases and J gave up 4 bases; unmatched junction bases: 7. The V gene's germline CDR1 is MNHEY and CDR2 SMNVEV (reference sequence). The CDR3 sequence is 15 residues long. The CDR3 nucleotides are TGTGCCAGCAGTTTAAAAGCGGGAGACGGGTACGAGCAGTACGTC. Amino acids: CASSLKAGDGYEQYV.

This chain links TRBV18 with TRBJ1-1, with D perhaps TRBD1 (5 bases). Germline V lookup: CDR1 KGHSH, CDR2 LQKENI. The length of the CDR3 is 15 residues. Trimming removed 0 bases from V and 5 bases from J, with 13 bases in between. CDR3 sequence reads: CASSPPAGGATEAFF. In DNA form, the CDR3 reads TGTGCCAGCTCACCACCGGCGGGAGGGGCGACTGAAGCTTTCTTT.

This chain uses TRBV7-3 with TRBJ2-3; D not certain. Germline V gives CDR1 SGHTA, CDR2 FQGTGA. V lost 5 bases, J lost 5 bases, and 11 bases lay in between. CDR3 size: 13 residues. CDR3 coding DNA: TGTGCCAGCAGCCCAGAGCGTGAAGATACGCAGTATTTT. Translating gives CASSPEREDTQYF.

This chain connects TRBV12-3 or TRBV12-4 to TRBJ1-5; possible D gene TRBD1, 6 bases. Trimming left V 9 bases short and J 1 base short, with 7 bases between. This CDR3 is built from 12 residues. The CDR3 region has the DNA TGTGCCAGTACAGGGAGCAATCAGCCCCAGCATTTT. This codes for CASTGSNQPQHF.

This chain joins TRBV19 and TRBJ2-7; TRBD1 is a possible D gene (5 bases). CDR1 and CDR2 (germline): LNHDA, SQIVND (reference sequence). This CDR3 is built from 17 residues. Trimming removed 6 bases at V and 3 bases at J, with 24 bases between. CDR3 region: CASSRPSWVQGDYEQYF. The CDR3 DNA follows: TGTGCCAGTAGCCGCCCCTCGTGGGTCCAGGGTGACTACGAGCAGTACTTC.

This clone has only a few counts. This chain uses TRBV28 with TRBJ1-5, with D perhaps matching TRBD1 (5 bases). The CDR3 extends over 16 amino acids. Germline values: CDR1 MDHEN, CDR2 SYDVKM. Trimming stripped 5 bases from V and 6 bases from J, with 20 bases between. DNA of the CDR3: TGTGCCAGCAGTGACCCGGGACGGGGGAAAGGTCAGCCCCAGCATTTT. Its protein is CASSDPGRGKGQPQHF.

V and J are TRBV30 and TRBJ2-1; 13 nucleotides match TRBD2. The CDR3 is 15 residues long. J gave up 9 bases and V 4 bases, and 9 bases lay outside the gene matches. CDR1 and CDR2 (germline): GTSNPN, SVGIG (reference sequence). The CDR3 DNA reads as TGTGCCTGGAAGAAAGGACTAGCGGGGGTAGGTGAGCAGTTCTTC. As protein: CAWKKGLAGVGEQFF. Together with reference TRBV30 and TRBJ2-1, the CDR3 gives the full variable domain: SQTIHQWPATLVQPVGSPLSLECTVEGTSNPNLYWYRQAAGRGLQLLFYSVGIGQISSEVPQNLSASRPQDRQFILSSKKLLLSDSGFYLCAWKKGLAGVGEQFFGPGTRLTVL.

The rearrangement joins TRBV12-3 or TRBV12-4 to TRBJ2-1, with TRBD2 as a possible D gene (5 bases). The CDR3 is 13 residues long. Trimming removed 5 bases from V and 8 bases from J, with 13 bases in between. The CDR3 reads CASSAPSKDEQFF. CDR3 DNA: TGTGCCAGCAGTGCCCCTAGCAAGGATGAGCAGTTCTTC.

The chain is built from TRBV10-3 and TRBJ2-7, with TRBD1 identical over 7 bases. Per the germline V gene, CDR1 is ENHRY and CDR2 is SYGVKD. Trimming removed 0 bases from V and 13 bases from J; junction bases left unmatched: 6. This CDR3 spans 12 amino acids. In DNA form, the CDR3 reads TGTGCCATCAGTGAGTCAGGAACAGGGGTATACTTC. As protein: CAISESGTGVYF.

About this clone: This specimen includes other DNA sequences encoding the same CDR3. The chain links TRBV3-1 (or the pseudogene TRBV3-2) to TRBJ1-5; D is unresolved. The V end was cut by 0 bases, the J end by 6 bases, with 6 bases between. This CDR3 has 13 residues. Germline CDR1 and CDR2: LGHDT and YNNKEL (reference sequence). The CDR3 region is CASSQDRGQPQHF. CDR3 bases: TGTGCCAGCAGCCAAGATCGAGGTCAGCCCCAGCATTTT.

The CDR3 loop is CASSLFSPRDEKLFF. The CDR3 bases are TGTGCCAGCAGCTTATTCTCACCACGGGATGAAAAACTGTTTTTT. The chain links TRBV7-2 to TRBJ1-4; D gene unclear. Germline V lookup: CDR1 SGHTA, CDR2 FQGNSA. The CDR3 spans 15 residues. Trimming cost V 2 bases and J 6 bases, with 13 bases left between them.

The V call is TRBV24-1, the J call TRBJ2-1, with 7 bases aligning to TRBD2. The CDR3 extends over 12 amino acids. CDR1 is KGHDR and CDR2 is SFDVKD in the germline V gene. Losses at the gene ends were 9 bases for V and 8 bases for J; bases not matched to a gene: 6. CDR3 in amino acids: CATQGSGDEQFF. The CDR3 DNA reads TGTGCCACCCAGGGCAGCGGGGATGAGCAGTTCTTC.

The CDR3 is CASSLGDSPNQPQHF. CDR3 in DNA: TGTGCCAGCAGCTTAGGGGACTCTCCCAATCAGCCCCAGCATTTT. This chain connects TRBV7-2 to TRBJ1-5; tentatively, D is TRBD1 (5 bases). V gave up 1 base and J gave up 3 bases, with 10 bases separating them. The CDR3 sequence is 15 residues long. Germline CDR1 and CDR2: SGHTA and FQGNSA. The whole variable domain, remainder taken from reference TRBV7-2 and TRBJ1-5, is GAGVSQSPSNKVTEKGKDVELRCDPISGHTALYWYRQSLGQGLEFLIYFQGNSAPDKSGLPSDRFSAERTGGSVSTLTIQRTQQEDSAVYLCASSLGDSPNQPQHFGDGTRLSIL.

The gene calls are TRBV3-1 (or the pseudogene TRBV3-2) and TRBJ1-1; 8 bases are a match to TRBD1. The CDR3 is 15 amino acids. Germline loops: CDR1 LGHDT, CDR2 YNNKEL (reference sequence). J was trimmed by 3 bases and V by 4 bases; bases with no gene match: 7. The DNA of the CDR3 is TGTGCCAGCAGCCTGTACAGGGGGGAGGACACTGAAGCTTTCTTT. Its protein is CASSLYRGEDTEAFF.

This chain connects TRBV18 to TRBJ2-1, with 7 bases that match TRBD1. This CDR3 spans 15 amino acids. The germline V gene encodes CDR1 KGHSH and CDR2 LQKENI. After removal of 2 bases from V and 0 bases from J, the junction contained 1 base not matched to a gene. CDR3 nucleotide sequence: TGTGCCAGCTCACCAGACAGGGCCTCCTACAATGAGCAGTTCTTC. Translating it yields CASSPDRASYNEQFF.

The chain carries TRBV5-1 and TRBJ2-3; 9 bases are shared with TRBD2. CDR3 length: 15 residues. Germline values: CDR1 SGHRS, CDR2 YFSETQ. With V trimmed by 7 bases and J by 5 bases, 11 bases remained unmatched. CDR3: CASRPERGAGDTQYF. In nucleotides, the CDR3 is TGCGCCAGCCGTCCCGAGCGGGGGGCCGGAGATACGCAGTATTTT. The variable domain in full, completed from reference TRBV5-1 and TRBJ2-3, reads KAGVTQTPRYLIKTRGQQVTLSCSPISGHRSVSWYQQTPGQGLQFLFEYFSETQRNKGNFPGRFSGRQFSNSRSEMNVSTLELGDSALYLCASRPERGAGDTQYFGPGTRLTVL.